A single sample is the source of the 25 T cell receptor beta chains below, sequenced in a study of blood T cell repertoires in COVID-19. Generated by immunoSEQ multiplex PCR, the TCRdb table keeps only in-frame clones and is missing some. The table has some 180,000 clones, 87% seen once. The sample taken for sequencing was peripheral blood. These receptors all come from a man in his 60s with active or convalescent COVID-19.

V usage is TRBV21-1 and J usage is TRBJ2-1; TRBD1 reflects the table's D call only, with no check against the DNA. TRBV21-1 is assigned pseudogene status. The CDR3 spans 16 residues. For the CDR3, the DNA is TGTGCCAGCAGCAATTATCGGGACAGGGTCTACAATGAGCAGTTCTTC. Protein: CASSNYRDRVYNEQFF.

J is TRBJ2-1 and V is TRBV19, with 8 bases that match TRBD1. The V gene end was trimmed by 5 bases and the J gene end by 9 bases; junction bases not matched to a gene: 6. This CDR3 region has 13 residues. CDR1 LNHDA and CDR2 SQIVND come from the germline V gene (reference sequence). DNA for the CDR3: TGTGCCAGTAGTGTCGCAGGGGGCACTGAGCAGTTCTTC. The encoded protein is CASSVAGGTEQFF. The full variable domain, in which reference TRBV19 and TRBJ2-1 provide the parts outside the CDR3, is DGGITQSPKYLFRKEGQNVTLSCEQNLNHDAMYWYRQDPGQGLRLIYYSQIVNDFQKGDIAEGYSVSREKKESFPLTVTSAQKNPTAFYLCASSVAGGTEQFFGPGTRLTVL.

J is TRBJ2-7 and V is TRBV9; D may be TRBD1 (5 bases). Trimming removed 0 bases from V and 3 bases from J, with 10 bases in between. The CDR3 contains 14 residues. Germline assignment: CDR1 SGDLS and CDR2 YYNGEE. The CDR3 DNA sequence: TGTGCCAGCAGCGTAGGGTCAGGGAACTACGAGCAGTACTTC. As protein: CASSVGSGNYEQYF.

The sample holds a few counts of this clone. The V gene is TRBV5-5, the J gene TRBJ1-1; 8 nucleotides match TRBD1. The germline V gene has CDR1 SGHKS and CDR2 YYEKEE (reference sequence). This CDR3 contains 14 residues. J was trimmed by 6 bases and V by 2 bases; bases with no gene match: 6. The CDR3 region has the DNA TGTGCCAGCAGCTTTGGGGGACAGGCTTCTGAAGCTTTCTTT. Amino acids: CASSFGGQASEAFF. The variable domain in full, completed from reference TRBV5-5 and TRBJ1-1, reads DAGVTQSPTHLIKTRGQQVTLRCSPISGHKSVSWYQQVLGQGPQFIFQYYEKEERGRGNFPDRFSARQFPNYSSELNVNALLLGDSALYLCASSFGGQASEAFFGQGTRLTVV.

This chain links TRBV11-2 with TRBJ2-7; 9 bases map to TRBD2. This CDR3 contains 15 residues. Trimming at V came to 3 bases and at J to 2 bases, leaving 5 bases not matched to a gene. Germline CDR1 SGHAT, CDR2 FQNNGV. The CDR3, as DNA: TGTGCCAGCAGCTTGACCGGGACTAGCACCTACGAGCAGTACTTC. It is translated as CASSLTGTSTYEQYF.

This chain connects TRBV24-1 to TRBJ2-7; D gene uncertain. Between the trimmed V and J ends, which lost 3 bases and 9 bases, there was a span of 11 bases. CDR1 KGHDR and CDR2 SFDVKD come from the germline V gene. CDR3 length equals 12 residues. Written as DNA, the CDR3 is TGTGCCACCAGTGATGGGCCCCGGCGGCAGTACTTC. Translated, it gives CATSDGPRRQYF.

V gene TRBV1 combines with J gene TRBJ2-3; no check of the table's D call, TRBD2, against the DNA was made. TRBV1 is assigned pseudogene status. This CDR3 contains 17 residues. The CDR3 DNA is TGCACCAGCAGCCCTCAAGCTAGCGTCTTGAGGTCAGATACGCAGTATTTT. Amino acids: CTSSPQASVLRSDTQYF.

The chain has TRBV6-1 and TRBJ2-7, with 15 bases identical to TRBD2. Germline V lookup: CDR1 MNHNS, CDR2 SASEGT. The CDR3 length is 17 residues. Germline trimming cut 4 bases from V and 2 bases from J; bases unmatched to any gene: 6. The CDR3 DNA reads as TGTGCCAGCAGTGGGCCGGGACTAGCGGGGGGAACCTACGAGCAGTACTTC. This codes for CASSGPGLAGGTYEQYF.

This clone was found a few times. This chain joins TRBV10-1 and TRBJ1-2; a possible D gene is TRBD1 (5 bases). CDR1 WNHNN and CDR2 SYGVQD come from the germline V gene (reference sequence). The CDR3 sequence is 14 residues long. Trimming cost V 3 bases and J 4 bases, with 12 bases left between them. CDR3 coding DNA: TGCGCCAGCAGTGACGCAGGGCCTTTCTATGGCTACACCTTC. Residues: CASSDAGPFYGYTF.

The J gene is TRBJ2-5, the V gene TRBV7-9; 9 bases fit TRBD1. With 5 bases clipped from V and 5 bases from J, the junction kept 12 bases outside the gene matches. The germline V gene has CDR1 SEHNR and CDR2 FQNEAQ (reference sequence). This CDR3 is built from 16 residues. CDR3 in DNA: TGTGCCAGCAGCGTCCGGGACAGGGATAGGTTCGAGACCCAGTACTTC. The encoded protein is CASSVRDRDRFETQYF.

V gene TRBV24-1 combines with J gene TRBJ1-1; TRBD1 agrees at 10 bases. The germline CDR1 and CDR2 sequences are KGHDR and SFDVKD. The J segment lost 6 bases and the V segment lost 9 bases, leaving 12 bases of the junction unmatched. The CDR3 totals 15 residues. The CDR3 DNA is TGTGCCACCTCCCCGGCGGGGACAGGGGCAGCTGAAGCTTTCTTT. Amino acid sequence: CATSPAGTGAAEAFF.

The chain combines TRBV9 with TRBJ2-1; 7 bases fit TRBD1. CDR1 is SGDLS, CDR2 YYNGEE, per germline. The J segment lost 9 bases and the V segment lost 2 bases, leaving 8 bases of the junction unmatched. The CDR3 extends over 14 amino acids. The CDR3 DNA sequence: TGTGCCAGCAGCGTTTCCGGGACAGCTGGTGAGCAGTTCTTC. Translation: CASSVSGTAGEQFF.

V usage is TRBV7-9 and J usage is TRBJ1-3; D unresolved. Germline-derived CDR1 and CDR2 are SEHNR and FQNEAQ (reference sequence). Trimming removed 0 bases at V and 2 bases at J, with 8 bases between. The CDR3 contains 15 residues. The CDR3 DNA reads as TGTGCCAGCAGCTTAGCCGGCGGGGCTGGAAACACCATATATTTT. Protein product: CASSLAGGAGNTIYF.

The rearrangement joins TRBV7-3 to TRBJ1-2; a possible D gene is TRBD1 (5 bases). Germline CDR1 is SGHTA and CDR2 is FQGTGA. This CDR3 has 14 residues. V gave up 1 base and J gave up 7 bases, with 13 bases separating them. This CDR3 reads CASSLKGTGGGYTF. CDR3 bases: TGTGCCAGCAGCTTAAAAGGGACCGGGGGTGGCTACACCTTC.

Details on this clone: This CDR3 is also generated by other DNA sequences in the sample. V and J are TRBV5-6 and TRBJ2-7; a possible D gene is TRBD2 (5 bases). The CDR3 totals 14 residues. Germline V gene sequence: CDR1 SGHDT, CDR2 YYEEEE. Deletions cut 0 bases from V and 2 bases from J, with 9 bases between. CDR3 loop: CASSLGEGAYEQYF. In DNA form, the CDR3 reads TGTGCCAGCAGCTTGGGAGAGGGAGCCTACGAGCAGTACTTC.

The chain couples TRBV5-5 to TRBJ2-3, with TRBD2 matching 15 bases. Per the germline V gene, CDR1 is SGHKS and CDR2 is YYEKEE (reference sequence). This CDR3 is 14 amino acids long. V trimming: 4 bases; J trimming: 10 bases; junction bases outside the gene matches: 4. CDR3 in amino acids: CASSRTSGGVAQYF. The CDR3, as DNA: TGTGCCAGCAGCCGGACTAGCGGGGGGGTTGCGCAGTATTTT.

The genes are TRBV29-1 and TRBJ2-5; D ambiguous. The length of the CDR3 is 14 residues. The germline V and J ends were trimmed by 7 bases and 5 bases, with 20 bases remaining between them. Looked up from germline, CDR1 is SQVTM and CDR2 is ANQGSEA. The CDR3 protein is CSGKLRGPFETQYF. As DNA, the CDR3 is TGCAGCGGGAAGCTCCGCGGCCCGTTTGAGACCCAGTACTTC.

The chain employs TRBV2 and TRBJ2-7; D is unresolved. This CDR3 is 12 amino acids long. Between the trimmed V and J ends, which lost 3 bases and 4 bases, there was a span of 7 bases. CDR1 is SNHLY, CDR2 FYNNEI, per germline. The CDR3 DNA sequence: TGTGCCAGCAGTGAGACCGGGTACGAGCAGTACTTC. It codes for CASSETGYEQYF.

Written as DNA, the CDR3 is TGTGCCATCAGTGAGTCAGCGATGGGCGGGGAGCTGTTTTTT. Translating gives CAISESAMGGELFF. V usage is TRBV10-3 and J usage is TRBJ2-2; D is unresolved. Germline values: CDR1 ENHRY, CDR2 SYGVKD. V gave up 0 bases and J gave up 7 bases, with 9 bases separating them. The CDR3 extends over 14 amino acids.

CDR3 sequence reads: CATSDLRLAGAADTQYF. In DNA form, the CDR3 reads TGTGCCACCAGTGATCTGCGACTAGCGGGGGCCGCAGATACGCAGTATTTT. V is TRBV24-1 and J is TRBJ2-3, with TRBD2 identical over 12 bases. CDR3 length equals 17 residues. V was clipped by 3 bases and J by 4 bases; unmatched bases: 7. Germline CDR1 is KGHDR and CDR2 is SFDVKD.

The CDR3 reads CASSEAGRYSNQPQHF. The CDR3 DNA reads as TGTGCCAGCAGTGAAGCGGGCAGATATAGCAATCAGCCCCAGCATTTT. The chain carries TRBV6-1 and TRBJ1-5; D gene unclear. The CDR3 covers 16 residues. V shed 0 bases and J shed 0 bases, with 9 bases lying between them. CDR1 and CDR2 (germline): MNHNS, SASEGT.

The chain employs TRBV29-1 and TRBJ1-3; 7 bases line up with TRBD1. V trimming: 5 bases; J trimming: 3 bases; junction bases outside the gene matches: 7. Germline loops: CDR1 SQVTM, CDR2 ANQGSEA. The CDR3 extends over 14 amino acids. The CDR3 coding sequence is TGCAGCGTTAGCAGGGGGACCCATGGAAACACCATATATTTT. It codes for CSVSRGTHGNTIYF.

In nucleotides, the CDR3 is TGTGCCAGCAGCCGAGGAAATGTAGCGGGGGCGGGGGAAGATACGCAGTATTTT. Translating gives CASSRGNVAGAGEDTQYF. The chain has TRBV4-2 and TRBJ2-3, with 9 bases identical to TRBD2. The CDR3 consists of 18 residues. The V gene's germline CDR1 is LGHNA and CDR2 YNFKEQ. The junction had 16 bases not matched to a gene; V was cut back by 4 bases and J by 5 bases.

The chain has TRBV15 and TRBJ2-1; TRBD2 matches at 12 bases. The CDR3 totals 17 residues. Germline values: CDR1 LNHNV, CDR2 YYDKDF (reference sequence). V was pared by 0 bases and J by 5 bases, with 5 bases of the junction left unmatched. The CDR3 sequence: CATSRDRLAGDDNEQFF. CDR3 nucleotide sequence: TGTGCCACCAGCAGAGATCGACTAGCGGGGGACGACAATGAGCAGTTCTTC.

The CDR3, as DNA: TGTGCCAGCAGCGTGTCACAGTACAATGAGCAGTTCTTC. Protein product: CASSVSQYNEQFF. The chain links TRBV9 to TRBJ2-1; D call uncertain. V lost 2 bases to trimming and J lost 4 bases, with 7 bases between them. The CDR3 spans 13 residues. Germline CDR1 is SGDLS and CDR2 is YYNGEE.